This is a list of T cell receptor beta chains from one sample in a study of blood T cell repertoires in COVID-19. Assay: immunoSEQ multiplex PCR; the TCRdb copy retains only in-frame clones and omits some. This table has over 350,000 clones, about 88% appearing once. Sequences were obtained from PBMCs or T cells enriched from blood (not recorded which). These receptors originate from a woman aged 18-29 years who had recovered from COVID-19. Both conserved end residues are part of each CDR3. D genes are given only for firm matches. Rows may omit the clone size; those that give it use once, few, many or a size class.

TRBJ2-2	.	TRBD1	TRBV7-8	TGTGCCAGCAGCTTGGGTCTGGACAGGGACACCGGGGAGCTGTTTTTT	CASSLGLDRDTGELFF
TRBJ1-2	.	TRBD1	TRBV5-6	TGTGCCAGCAGCTCGACAGGGGTCCCTGGCTACACCTTC	CASSSTGVPGYTF
TRBJ1-5	few	.	TRBV28	TGTGCCAGCACCCCCTGGGGGCGAGGCAATCAGCCCCAGCATTTT	CASTPWGRGNQPQHF
TRBJ2-1	.	TRBD2	TRBV18	TGTGCCAGCTCACCACCGGCGCGGGGGGGCTTAAGTGAGCAGTTCTTC	CASSPPARGGLSEQFF
TRBJ1-1	.	TRBD1	TRBV7-6	TGTGCCAGCAGCTTAGGGGACAGGGGGATCATGAACACTGAAGCTTTCTTT	CASSLGDRGIMNTEAFF
TRBJ2-1	.	TRBD2	TRBV5-4	TGTGCCAGCAGCTTGGAGGGGAGCGGGGGGGCTCGCAATGAGCAGTTCTTC	CASSLEGSGGARNEQFF
TRBJ2-2	.	TRBD2	TRBV7-2	TGTGCCAGCAGCTTAGTAGCTAGCGGGGGGGGAACCACCGGGGAGCTGTTTTTT	CASSLVASGGGTTGELFF
TRBJ1-6	.	TRBD1	TRBV6-4	TGTGCCAGCAGTACTGACAGGGTAAATTCACCCCTCCACTTT	CASSTDRVNSPLHF
TRBJ2-3	.	.	TRBV7-2	TGTGCCAGCAGCTTACAGGGGACAGATACGCAGTATTTT	CASSLQGTDTQYF
TRBJ2-7	.	.	TRBV18	TGTGCCAGCTCACCGGTCCAGTGGGAGCAGTACTTC	CASSPVQWEQYF
TRBJ2-3	.	TRBD2	TRBV5-1	TGCGCCAGCAGCTTGGCCACGGGGGGGCCTGGTAGAGATACGCAGTATTTT	CASSLATGGPGRDTQYF
TRBJ2-1	.	TRBD2	TRBV14	TGTGCCAGCAGCCGGGGGAATAGCGGGGGCCCCTACAATGAGCAGTTCTTC	CASSRGNSGGPYNEQFF
TRBJ1-5	.	TRBD1	TRBV6-1	TGTGCCAGCAGTGGCCATAAGTTAGACAGGGGTAACAATCAGCCCCAGCATTTT	CASSGHKLDRGNNQPQHF
TRBJ2-2	.	.	TRBV24-1	TGTGCCACCAGTGATACTCATCCCGGGGAGCTGTTTTTT	CATSDTHPGELFF
TRBJ1-1	.	.	TRBV6-2/TRBV6-3	TGTGCCAGCAGTCGATCTCGGGTTTCTGAAGCTTTCTTT	CASSRSRVSEAFF
TRBJ2-7	.	.	TRBV9	TGTGCCAGCAGCGTAGTGGGGAGCTCCTACGAGCAGTACTTC	CASSVVGSSYEQYF
TRBJ1-4	.	.	TRBV2	TGTGCCAGCAGGCCAACAGGGATTGGGGAAAAACTGTTTTTT	CASRPTGIGEKLFF
TRBJ1-4	.	TRBD1	TRBV9	TGTGCCAGCAGCGAGCGGACAGGGGCAACTAATGAAAAACTGTTTTTT	CASSERTGATNEKLFF
TRBJ1-1	few	.	TRBV7-6	TGTGCCAGCAGCTTTGGTGCCACCACTATGAACACTGAAGCTTTCTTT	CASSFGATTMNTEAFF
TRBJ1-1	.	TRBD1	TRBV7-3	TGTGCCAGCAGCTACGGCGGGAGGGGGCCCACTGAAGCTTTCTTT	CASSYGGRGPTEAFF
TRBJ2-5	.	TRBD2	TRBV2	TGTGCCAGCAGTGGTTCTAGCGGGGGCCTGGAGACCCAGTACTTC	CASSGSSGGLETQYF
TRBJ1-4	.	.	TRBV12-3/TRBV12-4	TGTGCCAGCAACCAGGGAACAAATGAAAAACTGTTTTTT	CASNQGTNEKLFF
TRBJ2-3	.	TRBD2	TRBV3-1/TRBV3-2	TGTGCCAGCAGTTCCCGTAGCGGGGGAGCTCGAGATACGCAGTATTTT	CASSSRSGGARDTQYF
TRBJ1-5	.	TRBD1	TRBV5-8	TGTGCCAGCAGCCGGACAGGGGGCAATCAGCCCCAGCATTTT	CASSRTGGNQPQHF
TRBJ2-3	.	.	TRBV20-1	TGCAGTGCTAGTTGGCTTCCTCCAGATACGCAGTATTTT	CSASWLPPDTQYF
TRBJ1-3	.	.	TRBV4-2	TGTGCCAGCAGCCAAGATCTGGACACCTACTCCTCTAGAAACACCATATATTTT	CASSQDLDTYSSRNTIYF
TRBJ1-1	.	.	TRBV2	TGTGCCAGCAGTGTCACGTGGACAGTGAACACTGAAGCTTTCTTT	CASSVTWTVNTEAFF
TRBJ1-1	.	TRBD1	TRBV10-3	TGTGCCATCAGCAGGGGGGCGGGTGAAGCTTTCTTT	CAISRGAGEAFF
TRBJ1-2	.	TRBD1	TRBV27	TGTGCCAGCAGGCGGCGACGGGGACAGGGGGCATTAGTCACCTATGGCTACACCTTC	CASRRRRGQGALVTYGYTF
TRBJ2-7	few	TRBD1	TRBV28	TGTGCCAGCAGTCCAATCGACAGGGGGTGGAACGAGCAGTACTTC	CASSPIDRGWNEQYF
TRBJ2-1	once	.	TRBV23-1	TGCGCCAGCAGTCAAAGGCTAGCGAGAACCCAACTCCGGTGGGATGAGCAGTTCTTC	CASSQRLARTQLRWDEQFF
TRBJ1-1	.	.	TRBV18	TGTGCCAGCTCACCAGAAACAGCTGCTTTCTTT	CASSPETAAFF
TRBJ1-5	.	.	TRBV27	TGTGCCAGCAGCCCGTGGGGGGGTAGCAATCAGCCCCAGCATTTT	CASSPWGGSNQPQHF
TRBJ1-2	.	.	TRBV2	TGTGCCAGCATCACTGGGGGGGCAGGCTATGGCTACACCTTC	CASITGGAGYGYTF
TRBJ1-5	.	.	TRBV2	TGTGCCAGCAGTGACAGGAGAATTACAGGGCGAAGCAATCAGCCCCAGCATTTT	CASSDRRITGRSNQPQHF